This entry describes one T cell receptor (beta chain). The target of this receptor is not known. Nothing much larger sits one base from this clone, and base qualities are not available. The data originate from a study of cytomegalovirus exposure and HLA in healthy donors (TCRdb year 2017). Describing the broader study: According to an earlier analysis of 550 to 700 of the donors, 150 million to 200 million T cells yielded 95 million to 140 million unique TCR beta sequences and 250 to 350 Gb of sequence data. Approximately 310 gigabases of sequencing data and around 88 million unique TCR sequences made up an early release that covered about 640 HLA-typed donors. Of the roughly 400 genotyped donors, over 70% fell in the genetic ancestry cluster associated with self-reported Caucasian donors. The study was designed to test whether signatures of past pathogen exposure could be identified by cataloging public T cell receptors. The T cell repertoires of 666 subjects were profiled by immunosequencing and related to cytomegalovirus serostatus. In addition to the first cohort of around 670 subjects, a separate validation cohort of 130 or so different subjects was used. The study combined high-throughput TCR immunosequencing, statistical association of individual TCRs with disease status, and machine learning to predict cytomegalovirus infection status. A later analysis re-examined previously published TCR beta repertoires from more than 650 donors and added high-resolution HLA genotyping to investigate patterns of TCR occurrence. Rather than drawing on any new phenotypic data, the later analysis identified candidate immune exposures from TCR beta sequences and the way those sequences occurred across donors. In an earlier analysis of about 590 of the donors, high-throughput TCR beta sequencing was used to judge whether each TCR beta V gene segment behaved as functional or pseudogenic. Alongside the repertoire data, information on donor age, sex, ethnicity and CMV serostatus was compiled. A later genetic analysis used genome-wide SNP genotypes for about 65% of the 666 donors, treating that subset as a discovery cohort. Every repertoire in the discovery cohort had been generated on one and the same sequencing platform. HLA typing included class I and class II loci at four-digit resolution. The number of donors typed differed by locus, with roughly 629-640 for A, B, C, DRB1 and DQB1, roughly 520 for DQA1, 600 to 610 for DPA1, and some 450 for DPB1. A handful of DR-DQ haplotypes were handled as single units for association and clustering because linkage in the cohort was strong. Among about 390 genotyped donors of the cohort, an average of around 240,000 unique TCR beta nucleotide sequences were sequenced per donor, roughly a sixth of them non-productive.

The cohort consisted of 666 healthy bone marrow donors. At the time of sampling, every cohort member was nominally healthy, though immune exposures that went unrecorded were likely present. The donor tested CMV seronegative and was one of the 352 seronegative cohort members. Every donor gave a peripheral blood sample, and the peripheral blood mononuclear cells from that sample were used for TCR beta sequencing. The Qiagen DNeasy Blood Extraction Kit was used to extract genomic DNA from the blood cell samples. Its CDR3 holds 17 amino acids, cysteine through phenylalanine. Just CDR3 DNA is preserved here, 51 bases in frame from base 1. The germline V gene provides CDR1 LGHNA and CDR2 YNFKEQ. V ends up 0 bases short and J 4 bases short, with an unmatched junction base count of 7. Receptor libraries were prepared by the immunoSEQ multiplex PCR assay. For the multiplex PCR, a mixture combining 60 forward primers for TCR Vbeta segments and 13 reverse primers for TCR Jbeta segments was used. The CDR3 region of rearranged TCR beta genes was amplified from genomic DNA by a multiplex PCR assay. The amplified TCR beta libraries were sequenced on the Illumina HiSeq System as 87-base-pair reads. Processing in the source paper ran as follows. A later analysis tallied about 77 million unique TCR beta chains across the 650 to 750 repertoires, and approximately 9.9 million of those chains were shared by two or more donors. To remove PCR and sequencing errors, raw reads were error-corrected and collapsed into unique sequences using a nearest-neighbor algorithm that merged closely related sequences. To assign V, D and J gene segments, CDR3 sequences were aligned to IMGT reference sequences. For a sequence to be retained, at least a six-nucleotide match to both a V gene segment and a J gene segment was required. Rearrangements were called productive when the CDR3 lacked stop codons and stayed in frame with V and J; all others were non-productive. CDR3 was defined by IMGT convention, running from the second conserved V-encoded cysteine to the conserved J-encoded phenylalanine. In an earlier analysis of more than 550 of the donors, sequences lacking an unambiguous match to a single V gene segment were excluded. In an earlier analysis of approximately 560 of the donors, a V segment was called functional when productive rearrangements were above 56.7%, and segregating when the standard deviation between donors exceeded 5%. A statistical classification framework was developed to diagnose cytomegalovirus status using the catalog of TCR beta chain sequences. V and J gene assignment, in a later analysis, came from comparing TCR nucleotide sequences with IMGT/GENE-DB human TR gene sequences. A later analysis assigned CDR3 sequences and most-parsimonious VDJ recombination scenarios with the TCRdist pipeline. In a later analysis, every TCR beta chain was defined by the combination of its CDR3 amino acid sequence and its V-gene family, and reads without a unique V-gene family were dropped. As a way to deal with suspected cross-contamination and a sequencing artifact, a later analysis dropped nearly 600 nucleotide sequences that were highly shared and had low generation probability. In a later analysis, a clonal expansion index was calculated for each public chain from normalized within-repertoire ranks of inferred template counts. Generation probabilities in a later analysis came from a VDJ recombination model fitted to out-of-frame rearrangements, and those results were checked against IGoR. In a later analysis, TCR-TCR, TCR-HLA and TCR-CMV co-occurrence was scored with hypergeometric tests, and a repertoire-size bias correction was applied to TCR pairs. In a later analysis, false discovery rates were estimated by permuting HLA or CMV assignments 20 times. In a later analysis, co-occurring TCRs were grouped using DBSCAN, with TCRdist sequence similarity added in when clustering inside HLA-allele-positive subsets. For co-occurrence clustering, repertoires with fewer than 30,000 or more than 120,000 public chains were excluded, along with 4 to 6 repertoires with anomalous nucleotide sharing. TCRdb's version of the immuneACCESS table is confined to in-frame rearrangements and falls short of the full clone set. An unresolved V gene accounts for under half of the shortfall where checked; the remainder is of unknown origin. Clone size and V and J calls were adopted from that table, with D and trimming inferred from the DNA. The sample table shows 170,000 or so clones, and approximately 80% are seen once. Under 0.85% of the sample is held by the ten biggest clonotypes.

Paper-wide results and their limitations: Because counts were too low, approximately 15 rarely observed V segments, including chromosome 9 orphons, were excluded from the earlier analysis of several hundred of the donors. For the cohort, immune exposure information was limited to CMV serostatus. In a later genetic analysis, fewer N-insertions in productive TCRs were reported among donors in an Asian-associated ancestry cluster than the roughly 640-donor mean. In this cohort, only TCR beta chains were sequenced, and detectable features were limited by the absence of alpha or paired-chain data. In a later analysis, most CMV-associated TCR beta chains were found to appear HLA-restricted, with HLA associations seemingly driven largely by CMV exposure. Across donors, most TCR sequences were observed very rarely, whereas some public TCRs were present in many individuals. Three of the identified cytomegalovirus-associated TCR beta chains were confirmed in vitro to be specific for cytomegalovirus antigens. A later analysis reported that several top co-occurrence clusters appeared linked to parvovirus B19, influenza, CMV and Epstein-Barr virus. HLA typing was unavailable for some donors at each locus, so association tests used only the typed subset. An earlier analysis of some 590 of the donors showed that most TCR beta V segments appeared in productive rearrangements either about 87% or about 30% of the time, which broadly matched IMGT annotations. In a later genetic analysis, a missense DCLRE1C variant was associated with V-gene and J-gene trimming of TCR beta chains, and the association was replicated in an independent cohort. Sequencing depth was assumed to be roughly uniform across donors in the presence/absence analyses, though that assumption may not hold. The study listed 150 to 200 TCR beta chains as associated with cytomegalovirus. Compared with equally common non-associated chains, HLA-associated TCR beta chains in a later analysis were more clonally expanded and had lower generation probabilities. A further reported finding was that TCR beta sequences accurately predicted the HLA-A and HLA-B alleles for most subjects in the first cohort. At a false discovery rate of 0.05, a later analysis linked 15,000 to 20,000 TCR beta sequences to specific HLA alleles. Some IMGT-functional V segments, including TRBV6-2 and TRBV6-3, could not be told apart with the 87-base-pair reads, so those segments were excluded. A cluster of highly shared sequence variants was judged likely to be a technical artifact of the sequencing pipeline. Correlated functional status among segregating V segments might reflect linkage disequilibrium, but an unknown experimental factor could not be ruled out. Strong co-occurrence of HLA alleles, especially DR and DQ, made assigning TCR associations to individual alleles difficult. Cytomegalovirus status was reported to be diagnosed by the classifier with high specificity and sensitivity in both the original and validation cohorts. It was suggested by the authors that the approach could potentially be generalized to other disease states and immunological phenotypes. According to a later analysis, TCR association rates differed among HLA loci, with DRB1 alleles showing the most associated TCRs and HLA-C alleles showing the fewest.

The rearrangement joined TRBV4-2 to TRBJ2-1, and 9 junctional nucleotides match TRBD2. Sequenced: PBMCs. The sequence was collected from a boy under 18 in good health and CMV-seronegative. CDR3 loop: CASSQELAGVGYNEQFF. The nucleotide sequence reads TGTGCCAGCAGCCAAGAATTAGCGGGAGTGGGATACAATGAGCAGTTCTTC.